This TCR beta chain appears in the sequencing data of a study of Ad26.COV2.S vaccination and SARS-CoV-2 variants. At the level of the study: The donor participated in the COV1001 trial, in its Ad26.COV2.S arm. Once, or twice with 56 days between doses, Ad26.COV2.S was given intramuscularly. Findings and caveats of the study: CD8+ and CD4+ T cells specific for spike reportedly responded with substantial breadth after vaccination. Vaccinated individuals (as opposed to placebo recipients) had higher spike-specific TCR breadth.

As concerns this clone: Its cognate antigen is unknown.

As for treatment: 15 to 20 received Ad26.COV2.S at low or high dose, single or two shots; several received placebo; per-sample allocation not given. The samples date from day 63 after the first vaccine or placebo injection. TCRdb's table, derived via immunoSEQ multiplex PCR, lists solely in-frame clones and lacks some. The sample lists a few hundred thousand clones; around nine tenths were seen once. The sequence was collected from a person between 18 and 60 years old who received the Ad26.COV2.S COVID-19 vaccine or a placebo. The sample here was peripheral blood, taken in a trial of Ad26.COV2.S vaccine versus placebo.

This chain's CDR3 is CASSQGPRAGDRYYGYTF. The CDR3 DNA reads TGCGCCAGCAGCCAGGGTCCAAGGGCAGGGGATCGGTACTATGGCTACACCTTC. This chain connects TRBV4-1 to TRBJ1-2, with a tentative D call TRBD1 (6 bases). V gave up 3 bases and J gave up 3 bases, with 23 bases separating them. CDR3 length equals 18 residues. Germline assignment: CDR1 MGHRA and CDR2 YSYEKL.